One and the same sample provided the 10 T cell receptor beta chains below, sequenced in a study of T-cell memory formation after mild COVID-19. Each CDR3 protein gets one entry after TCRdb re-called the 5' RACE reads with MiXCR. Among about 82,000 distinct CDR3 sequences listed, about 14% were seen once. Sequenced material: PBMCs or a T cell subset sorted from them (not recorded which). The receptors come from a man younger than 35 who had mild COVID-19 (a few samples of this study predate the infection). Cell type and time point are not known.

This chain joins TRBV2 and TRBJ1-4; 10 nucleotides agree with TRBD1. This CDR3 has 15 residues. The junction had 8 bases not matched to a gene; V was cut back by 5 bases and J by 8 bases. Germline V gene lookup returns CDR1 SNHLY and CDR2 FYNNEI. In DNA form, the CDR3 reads TGTGCCAGCAGTTTCCCTGGACAGGGGGACGAAAAACTGTTTTTT. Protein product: CASSFPGQGDEKLFF. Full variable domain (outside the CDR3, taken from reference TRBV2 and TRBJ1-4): EPEVTQTPSHQVTQMGQEVILRCVPISNHLYFYWYRQILGQKVEFLVSFYNNEISEKSEIFDDQFSVERPDGSNFTLKIRSTKLEDSAMYFCASSFPGQGDEKLFFGSGTQLSVL.

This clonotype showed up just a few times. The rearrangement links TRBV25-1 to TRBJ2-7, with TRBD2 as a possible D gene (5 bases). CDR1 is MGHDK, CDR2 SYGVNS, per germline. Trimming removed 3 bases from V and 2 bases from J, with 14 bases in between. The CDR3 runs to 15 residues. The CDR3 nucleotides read TGTGCCAGCAGTGAGGGGAACGGAGGCCCCTACGAGCAGTACTTC. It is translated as CASSEGNGGPYEQYF.

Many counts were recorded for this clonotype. The CDR3 DNA is TGTGCCAGCAGCACTGATCTTAACACTGAAGCTTTCTTT. Protein product: CASSTDLNTEAFF. The chain couples TRBV6-5 to TRBJ1-1; D unclear. The germline CDR1 and CDR2 sequences are MNHEY and SVGAGI. Trimming took off 6 bases at V and 2 bases at J, with 10 bases between the two ends. The CDR3 is 13 residues long.

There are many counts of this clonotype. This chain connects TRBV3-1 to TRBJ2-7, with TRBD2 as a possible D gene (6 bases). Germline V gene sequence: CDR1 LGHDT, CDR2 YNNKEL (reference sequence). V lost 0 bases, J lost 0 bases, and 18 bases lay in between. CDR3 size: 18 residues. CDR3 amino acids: CASSQDRSSDYSSYEQYF. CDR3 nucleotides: TGTGCCAGCAGCCAAGATAGGAGCTCGGACTACAGCTCCTACGAGCAGTACTTC.

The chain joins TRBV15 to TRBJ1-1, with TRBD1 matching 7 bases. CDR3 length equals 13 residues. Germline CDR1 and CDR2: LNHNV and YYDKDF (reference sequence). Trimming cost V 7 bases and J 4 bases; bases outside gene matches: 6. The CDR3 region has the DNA TGTGCCACCACCCCCGGGACAGCCACTGAAGCTTTCTTT. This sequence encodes CATTPGTATEAFF.

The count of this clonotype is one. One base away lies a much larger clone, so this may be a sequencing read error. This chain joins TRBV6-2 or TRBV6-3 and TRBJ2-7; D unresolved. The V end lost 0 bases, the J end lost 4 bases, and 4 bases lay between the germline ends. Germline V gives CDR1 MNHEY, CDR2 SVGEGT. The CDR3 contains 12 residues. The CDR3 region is CASSYSEYEQYF. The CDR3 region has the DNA TGTGCCAGCAGTTACTCGGAGTACGAGCAGTACTTC.

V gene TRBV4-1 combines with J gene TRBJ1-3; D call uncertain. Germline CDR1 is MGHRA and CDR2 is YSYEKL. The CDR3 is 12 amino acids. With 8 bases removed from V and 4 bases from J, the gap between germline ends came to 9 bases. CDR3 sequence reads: CASGLGGNTIYF. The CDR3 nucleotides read TGCGCCAGCGGCCTCGGGGGAAACACCATATATTTT.

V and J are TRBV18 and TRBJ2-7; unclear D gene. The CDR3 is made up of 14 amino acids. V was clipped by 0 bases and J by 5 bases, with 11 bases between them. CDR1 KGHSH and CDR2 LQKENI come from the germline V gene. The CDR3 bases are TGTGCCAGCTCACCACCGGGGATTCGCGACGAGCAGTACTTC. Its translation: CASSPPGIRDEQYF.

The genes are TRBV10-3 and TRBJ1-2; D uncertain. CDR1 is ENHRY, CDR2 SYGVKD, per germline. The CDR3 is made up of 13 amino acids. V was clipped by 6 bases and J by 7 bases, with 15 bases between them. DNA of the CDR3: TGTGCCATCAGCAGACCCCTTGGAGGTGGCTACACCTTC. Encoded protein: CAISRPLGGGYTF.

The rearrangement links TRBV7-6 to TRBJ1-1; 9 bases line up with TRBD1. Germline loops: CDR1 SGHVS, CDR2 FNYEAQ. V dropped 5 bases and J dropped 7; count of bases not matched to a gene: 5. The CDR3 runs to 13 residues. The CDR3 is CASSRWTGDEAFF. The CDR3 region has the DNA TGTGCCAGCAGCCGGTGGACAGGGGATGAAGCTTTCTTT.